The 10 T cell receptor beta chains presented below share a single source sample, sequenced in a study of radiation and T cells in renal cell carcinoma. Sequenced by immunoSEQ multiplex PCR; TCRdb stores in-frame clones only, minus some. The profile shows fewer than 10,000 clones, more than 55% of them singletons. The treatment was: treatment-naive control, cytoreductive nephrectomy. The sequencing here drew on tumor tissue, taken from a patient whose treatment was nephrectomy without radiotherapy. These receptors were collected from a man in his sixties with renal cell carcinoma.

The chain couples TRBV6-6 to TRBJ2-1, with 7 positions matching TRBD2. V lost 6 bases, J lost 0 bases, and 5 bases stayed unmatched. The CDR3 sequence is 15 residues long. Germline V CDR1 and CDR2: MNHNY, SVGAGI (reference sequence). The CDR3 region has the DNA TGTGCCAGCAGCCTAGCGGAGCTCTCCTACAATGAGCAGTTCTTC. This encodes CASSLAELSYNEQFF.

This clone is judged medium-sized. The rearrangement uses TRBV27 and TRBJ2-3, with D hard to call. The CDR3 length is 12 residues. Germline-derived CDR1 and CDR2 are MNHEY and SMNVEV (reference sequence). The germline V and J ends were trimmed by 6 bases and 2 bases, with 6 bases remaining between them. The CDR3 sequence: CASSDLTDTQYF. CDR3 DNA sequence: TGTGCCAGCAGCGATCTCACAGATACGCAGTATTTT.

J is TRBJ1-6 and V is TRBV29-1, with 7 bases lining up with TRBD1. Trimming removed 4 bases from V and 6 bases from J; junction bases left unmatched: 6. The germline V gene has CDR1 SQVTM and CDR2 ANQGSEA. The CDR3 covers 14 residues. The CDR3 DNA reads TGCAGCGTTGTTGTAGGGGGCGTTAATTCACCCCTCCACTTT. It yields the protein CSVVVGGVNSPLHF.

The J gene is TRBJ1-1, the V gene TRBV21-1. TRBV21-1 is termed a pseudogene. This CDR3 has 16 residues. CDR3 coding DNA: TGTGCCAGCAGCAAAACGGAGGGCAGGGGAAACACTGAAGCTTTCTTT. This codes for CASSKTEGRGNTEAFF.

J is TRBJ2-3 and V is TRBV30; 7 bases are shared with TRBD2. The germline gives CDR1 GTSNPN, CDR2 SVGIG (reference sequence). This CDR3 contains 15 residues. V shed 4 bases, J shed 3 bases, and the junction held 10 bases outside the gene matches. The CDR3 DNA reads TGTGCCTGGACCCTGGGAGCGGGGCGGACAGATACGCAGTATTTT. This encodes CAWTLGAGRTDTQYF.

This clone has only a few counts. This rearrangement joins TRBV5-1 to TRBJ1-4; TRBD1 matches 8 bases. The length of the CDR3 is 14 residues. Germline CDR1 SGHRS, CDR2 YFSETQ. V lost 4 bases and J lost 8; bases outside the gene matches: 7. CDR3 DNA sequence: TGCGCCAGCAGCCCGACAGGGGCGAACGAAAAACTGTTTTTT. Protein product: CASSPTGANEKLFF.

This chain connects TRBV7-3 to TRBJ2-1; D remains ambiguous. The V gene lost 4 bases and the J gene lost 5 bases, with 9 bases spanning the gap. CDR1 and CDR2 (germline): SGHTA, FQGTGA. This CDR3 comprises 13 residues. Written as DNA, the CDR3 is TGTGCCAGCAGCTCGGGTGTGAACAATGAGCAGTTCTTC. Its translation: CASSSGVNNEQFF. Full variable domain (outside the CDR3, taken from reference TRBV7-3 and TRBJ2-1): GAGVSQTPSNKVTEKGKYVELRCDPISGHTALYWYRQSLGQGPEFLIYFQGTGAADDSGLPNDRFFAVRPEGSVSTLKIQRTERGDSAVYLCASSSGVNNEQFFGPGTRLTVL.

The rearrangement links TRBV29-1 to TRBJ2-3; TRBD2 matches 14 bases. J was trimmed by 10 bases and V by 3 bases; bases with no gene match: 9. Germline V CDR1 and CDR2: SQVTM, ANQGSEA. The CDR3 is 15 amino acids. The CDR3 region is CSVDTGLAGVSAQYF. In DNA form, the CDR3 reads TGCAGCGTTGATACGGGACTAGCGGGAGTTTCGGCGCAGTATTTT.

This clone is medium-sized (0.01 to 0.1%) within its sample. The chain recombines TRBV5-1 with TRBJ1-2; 9 nucleotides line up with TRBD1. The V segment lost 4 bases and the J segment 2 bases; nucleotides outside the gene matches: 12. Germline CDR1 SGHRS, CDR2 YFSETQ. The CDR3 sequence is 17 residues long. The CDR3 sequence is CASSDPNRGRGNYGYTF. DNA for the CDR3: TGCGCCAGCAGCGACCCGAACAGGGGGCGGGGGAACTATGGCTACACCTTC.

V usage is TRBV6-6 and J usage is TRBJ2-3; the D gene is possibly TRBD1 (5 bases). This CDR3 comprises 16 residues. The V end lost 10 bases, the J end lost 1 base, and 21 bases lay between the germline ends. Germline CDR1 and CDR2: MNHNY and SVGAGI (reference sequence). The CDR3 DNA sequence: TGTGCCACCTGGTTGAGTTCAGGGCGCGGCACAGATACGCAGTATTTT. Its protein product is CATWLSSGRGTDTQYF.